Listed below are T cell receptor beta chains from one sample, sequenced in a study of cytomegalovirus exposure and HLA in healthy donors. Libraries were prepared by immunoSEQ multiplex PCR; TCRdb keeps only in-frame clonotypes and omits some of them. The table shows fewer than 200,000 clones, with roughly 86% occurring only once. The source material was PBMCs. Receptor source: a man younger than 35 in good health and CMV-seropositive. Both conserved end residues are part of each CDR3. D genes are given only for firm matches. The size of a clone is reported for some rows only, either as once, few or many, or as a class for expanded clones.

clone_size	v_call	j_call	d_call	cdr3_aa	cdr3_nt
.	TRBV6-6	TRBJ1-2	.	CASINRTGSAYGYTF	TGTGCCAGCATAAACCGCACAGGGTCGGCCTATGGCTACACCTTC
few	TRBV19	TRBJ1-5	TRBD1	CASSEGTASNQPQHF	TGTGCCAGTAGTGAGGGGACAGCCAGCAATCAGCCCCAGCATTTT
.	TRBV27	TRBJ1-5	TRBD1	CASSITGTGSQPQHF	TGTGCCAGCAGTATAACCGGGACAGGATCGCAGCCCCAGCATTTT
.	TRBV11-2	TRBJ1-2	.	CASSLEGVYGYTF	TGTGCCAGCAGCTTAGAGGGCGTCTATGGCTACACCTTC
.	TRBV19	TRBJ1-2	TRBD1	CASSSTGGNGYTF	TGTGCCAGTAGTTCGACAGGGGGAAATGGCTACACCTTC
.	TRBV2	TRBJ1-1	.	CASSERRVYTEAFF	TGTGCCAGCAGTGAACGCAGGGTGTACACTGAAGCTTTCTTT
once	TRBV11-2	TRBJ2-7	TRBD2	CASSLEGPAGVRSREQYF	TGTGCCAGCAGCTTAGAAGGTCCAGCGGGAGTACGTTCGAGGGAGCAGTACTTC
.	TRBV6-1	TRBJ1-1	.	CASRAGDLNTEAFF	TGTGCCAGCAGAGCAGGCGATCTGAACACTGAAGCTTTCTTT
.	TRBV28	TRBJ1-1	.	CASSLGLSLTEAFF	TGTGCCAGCAGTCTTGGACTTTCCCTCACTGAAGCTTTCTTT
.	TRBV11-3	TRBJ2-7	.	CASSLEGHEQYF	TGTGCCAGCAGCTTGGAGGGACACGAGCAGTACTTC
.	TRBV7-9	TRBJ2-7	.	CASSSLRVSLYEQYF	TGTGCCAGCAGCTCGCTCAGGGTATCCCTCTACGAGCAGTACTTC
.	TRBV13	TRBJ2-7	TRBD1	CASSLLNRGHEQYF	TGTGCCAGCAGCTTGTTGAACAGGGGCCACGAGCAGTACTTC
.	TRBV18	TRBJ2-1	TRBD1	CASSPLDRGNEQFF	TGTGCCAGCTCCCCTTTGGACAGGGGTAATGAGCAGTTCTTC
.	TRBV6-5	TRBJ2-1	.	CASSYRGYNEQFF	TGTGCCAGCAGTTACCGGGGCTACAATGAGCAGTTCTTC
.	TRBV19	TRBJ2-7	TRBD1	CASSTRQGWGEQYF	TGTGCCAGTAGTACTAGACAGGGGTGGGGCGAGCAGTACTTC
.	TRBV6-7	TRBJ2-7	.	CASSSGLATYEQYF	TGTGCCAGCAGTTCGGGACTGGCGACCTACGAGCAGTACTTC
.	TRBV9	TRBJ2-1	TRBD2	CASSLNPETLAVPNNEQFF	TGTGCCAGCAGCTTAAACCCCGAAACACTAGCGGTCCCGAACAATGAGCAGTTCTTC
.	TRBV5-1	TRBJ2-7	TRBD2	CASRLAGGPGEQYF	TGCGCCAGCAGGCTAGCGGGAGGGCCTGGTGAGCAGTACTTC
medium-sized	TRBV5-1	TRBJ2-7	TRBD1	CASSMDRGQYEQYF	TGCGCCAGCAGCATGGACAGGGGGCAGTACGAGCAGTACTTC
.	TRBV5-1	TRBJ2-7	.	CASRENTGSGHEQYF	TGCGCCAGCAGAGAGAACACAGGGTCGGGACACGAGCAGTACTTC
.	TRBV19	TRBJ2-7	.	CASSIVPTVSRYEQYF	TGTGCCAGTAGTATAGTTCCGACAGTCTCGAGATACGAGCAGTACTTC
.	TRBV10-3	TRBJ2-7	TRBD1	CAISDRTGDSYEQYF	TGTGCCATCAGTGACCGGACAGGGGACTCCTACGAGCAGTACTTC
.	TRBV18	TRBJ1-2	TRBD1	CASSPPGTEYGYTF	TGTGCCAGCTCACCACCCGGGACAGAATATGGCTACACCTTC
.	TRBV6-1	TRBJ1-1	TRBD1	CASSDPRKDRVHTEAFF	TGTGCCAGCAGTGACCCTCGAAAGGACAGGGTTCACACTGAAGCTTTCTTT
.	TRBV10-2	TRBJ2-1	TRBD2	CASSESPGLDYYNEQFF	TGCGCCAGCAGTGAGTCCCCGGGACTAGACTACTACAATGAGCAGTTCTTC
.	TRBV5-1	TRBJ1-3	.	CASSFNPSDSSGNTIYF	TGCGCCAGCAGCTTCAACCCGTCCGACAGTTCTGGAAACACCATATATTTT
.	TRBV30	TRBJ1-3	TRBD1	CAWSGQGSGNTIYF	TGTGCCTGGAGTGGACAGGGGAGTGGAAACACCATATATTTT
.	TRBV6-5	TRBJ2-3	TRBD1	CASSSYRGSTDTQYF	TGTGCCAGCAGTTCCTACAGGGGTAGCACAGATACGCAGTATTTT
.	TRBV19	TRBJ1-1	TRBD1	CASSPNRDRGTEAFF	TGTGCCAGTAGTCCGAATCGGGACAGGGGTACTGAAGCTTTCTTT
.	TRBV6-5	TRBJ1-1	.	CASTPADRRFEAFF	TGTGCCAGCACCCCGGCCGACAGACGATTTGAAGCTTTCTTT
.	TRBV25-1	TRBJ2-1	TRBD2	CASSDEAGVPYNEQFF	TGTGCCAGCAGTGACGAAGCGGGAGTTCCCTACAATGAGCAGTTCTTC
.	TRBV9	TRBJ2-1	TRBD2	CASSGSSGSVHEQFF	TGTGCCAGCAGCGGGTCTAGCGGGAGCGTCCATGAGCAGTTCTTC
.	TRBV4-2	TRBJ2-4	.	CASSQANIQYF	TGTGCCAGCAGCCAGGCAAACATTCAGTACTTC
.	TRBV12-5	TRBJ2-1	TRBD2	CASGLAHVLAGGPAYNEQFF	TGTGCTAGTGGTTTGGCCCACGTTCTGGCGGGAGGCCCCGCCTACAATGAGCAGTTCTTC
.	TRBV28	TRBJ1-5	.	CASSTETGGVGNQPQHF	TGTGCCAGCAGTACAGAAACAGGAGGGGTGGGGAATCAGCCCCAGCATTTT
.	TRBV11-2	TRBJ2-7	TRBD1	CASHFGIRGGTGVGEQYF	TGTGCCAGCCATTTCGGTATTCGTGGGGGGACAGGGGTGGGCGAGCAGTACTTC
.	TRBV9	TRBJ2-7	.	CASSVAPYHEQYF	TGTGCCAGCAGCGTAGCCCCCTACCACGAGCAGTACTTC
.	TRBV29-1	TRBJ2-6	TRBD1	CSVGTLQGASSGANVLTF	TGCAGCGTTGGGACCCTACAGGGGGCGAGCTCTGGGGCCAACGTCCTGACTTTC
.	TRBV5-1	TRBJ2-5	TRBD2	CASSPRTSGRLQGETQYF	TGCGCCAGCAGCCCAAGGACTAGCGGGAGATTGCAGGGGGAGACCCAGTACTTC
.	TRBV7-3	TRBJ2-1	.	CASSLRYLGAEGYNEQFF	TGTGCCAGCAGCTTAAGGTATTTGGGTGCTGAGGGTTACAATGAGCAGTTCTTC
.	TRBV18	TRBJ2-7	.	CASSPSDSYEQYF	TGTGCCAGCTCACCGTCGGACAGCTACGAGCAGTACTTC
.	TRBV4-1	TRBJ1-5	.	CASSQDGSHNQPQHF	TGCGCCAGCAGCCAAGATGGTAGCCACAATCAGCCCCAGCATTTT
.	TRBV28	TRBJ2-7	TRBD2	CASSLPASGSGEQYF	TGTGCCAGCAGCCTCCCCGCTAGCGGGAGTGGGGAGCAGTACTTC
.	TRBV19	TRBJ2-4	TRBD1	CASSVSGGIKNIQYF	TGTGCCAGTAGTGTTTCAGGGGGTATAAAAAACATTCAGTACTTC
.	TRBV5-8	TRBJ1-1	.	CASTPPGQLSEAFF	TGTGCCAGCACCCCGCCGGGACAACTCTCTGAAGCTTTCTTT
.	TRBV9	TRBJ2-5	.	CASSVLANQETQYF	TGTGCCAGCAGCGTGCTAGCGAATCAAGAGACCCAGTACTTC
.	TRBV6-1	TRBJ2-7	.	CASSVDTLPEQYF	TGTGCCAGCAGTGTGGACACCCTCCCCGAGCAGTACTTC
.	TRBV6-5	TRBJ2-2	TRBD2	CASSYLSGRLTGELFF	TGTGCCAGCAGTTACCTAAGCGGGAGGCTGACCGGGGAGCTGTTTTTT
.	TRBV5-1	TRBJ1-1	TRBD1	CASTRTGGRDTEAFF	TGCGCCAGCACCAGGACAGGGGGCCGGGACACTGAAGCTTTCTTT
.	TRBV7-2	TRBJ2-4	.	CASSLERLLAKNIQYF	TGTGCCAGCAGCTTAGAGCGGCTCCTAGCCAAAAACATTCAGTACTTC
.	TRBV5-6	TRBJ1-1	.	CASSLGLARLNTEAFF	TGTGCCAGCAGCTTGGGTCTTGCCAGGTTGAACACTGAAGCTTTCTTT
.	TRBV2	TRBJ2-7	TRBD2	CASSELAEIAYEQYF	TGTGCCAGCAGTGAACTAGCGGAAATTGCCTACGAGCAGTACTTC
.	TRBV5-1	TRBJ2-1	.	CASSLGAEVGAANEQFF	TGCGCCAGCAGCTTGGGTGCCGAAGTTGGGGCCGCGAATGAGCAGTTCTTC
.	TRBV27	TRBJ2-2	.	CASSPRQVNGELFF	TGTGCCAGCAGTCCTAGACAGGTTAACGGGGAGCTGTTTTTT
once	TRBV4-1	TRBJ2-7	TRBD1	CASSHQTGAKGEQYF	TGCGCCAGCAGCCACCAAACAGGGGCGAAGGGCGAGCAGTACTTC
.	TRBV10-2	TRBJ2-7	.	CASSETGSYEQYF	TGCGCCAGCAGTGAGACAGGTTCCTACGAGCAGTACTTC
few	TRBV2	TRBJ1-2	TRBD1	CASSGDRRNYGYTF	TGTGCCAGCAGCGGGGACAGGCGGAATTATGGCTACACCTTC
.	TRBV4-1	TRBJ2-5	TRBD2	CASSQGRLAGVGETQYF	TGCGCCAGCAGCCAAGGGAGACTAGCGGGAGTAGGAGAGACCCAGTACTTC